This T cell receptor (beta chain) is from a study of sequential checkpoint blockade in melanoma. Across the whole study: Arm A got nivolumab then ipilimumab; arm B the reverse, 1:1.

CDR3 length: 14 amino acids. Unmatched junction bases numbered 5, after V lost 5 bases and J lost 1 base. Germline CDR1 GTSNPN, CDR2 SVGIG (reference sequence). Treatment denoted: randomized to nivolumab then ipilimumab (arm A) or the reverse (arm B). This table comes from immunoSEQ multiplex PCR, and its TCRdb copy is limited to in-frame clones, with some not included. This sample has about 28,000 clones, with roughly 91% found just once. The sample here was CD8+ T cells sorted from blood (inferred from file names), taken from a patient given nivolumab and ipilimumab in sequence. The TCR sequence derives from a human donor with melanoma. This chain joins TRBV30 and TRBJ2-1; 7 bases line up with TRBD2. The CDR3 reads CAWERDGSYNEQFF. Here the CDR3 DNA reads TGTGCCTGGGAGCGGGACGGGTCCTACAATGAGCAGTTCTTC.